These 10 T cell receptor beta chains were sequenced from one sample in a study of control samples from healthy donors and cancer patients. Assay used: immunoSEQ multiplex PCR; TCRdb lists only in-frame clones, some missing. Among over 150,000 clones listed, 90% to 95% were seen once. Sequenced input: blood. All receptors derive from a woman aged 18 to 35 in good health.

The rearrangement links TRBV11-3 to TRBJ1-3; a weak D match, TRBD1 (6 bases). The germline CDR1 and CDR2 sequences are SGHNT and YENEEA. The CDR3 runs 17 residues. Trimming pared 0 bases from V and 4 bases from J, leaving 16 bases between. CDR3 bases: TGTGCCAGCAGCTTAGATTTCGGGGGCGCTTCCGGAAACACCATATATTTT. Its protein is CASSLDFGGASGNTIYF. Variable domain in full (rest from reference TRBV11-3 and TRBJ1-3): EAGVVQSPRYKIIEKKQPVAFWCNPISGHNTLYWYLQNLGQGPELLIRYENEEAVDDSQLPKDRFSAERLKGVDSTLKIQPAELGDSAVYLCASSLDFGGASGNTIYFGEGSWLTVV.

V and J are TRBV2 and TRBJ2-1; maybe TRBD2 (6 bases). Germline V gene sequence: CDR1 SNHLY, CDR2 FYNNEI. CDR3 length: 13 amino acids. V was clipped by 4 bases and J by 9 bases, with 13 bases between them. CDR3 DNA: TGTGCCAGCAGTGTAGGTGTGGGGGGTGAGCAGTTCTTC. Translated: CASSVGVGGEQFF.

The gene calls are TRBV5-1 and TRBJ1-5, with TRBD1 identical over 9 bases. With V trimmed by 0 bases and J by 5 bases, 3 bases remained unmatched. The CDR3 length is 15 residues. CDR1 is SGHRS and CDR2 is YFSETQ in the germline V gene. The CDR3, as DNA: TGCGCCAGCAGCTTGGATGGGACAGGGTATCAGCCCCAGCATTTT. Protein product: CASSLDGTGYQPQHF.

The chain joins TRBV9 to TRBJ1-1; possibly TRBD1 for D (5 bases). This CDR3 is 15 amino acids long. The germline V gene has CDR1 SGDLS and CDR2 YYNGEE. Trimming took 4 bases from V and 2 from J, leaving 15 bases between them. CDR3 region: CASSPSGTPNTEAFF. Written as DNA, the CDR3 is TGTGCCAGCAGCCCCTCCGGGACGCCCAACACTGAAGCTTTCTTT.

In DNA, the CDR3 is TGTGCCACCCGGCTGACTAGCGGCACAGATACGCAGTATTTT. As protein: CATRLTSGTDTQYF. This chain links TRBV2 with TRBJ2-3, with 8 nucleotides matching TRBD2. The J segment lost 1 base and the V segment lost 10 bases, leaving 7 bases of the junction unmatched. This CDR3 is built from 14 residues. Germline V gene data show CDR1 as SNHLY and CDR2 as FYNNEI.

This chain joins TRBV7-2 and TRBJ2-7, with 7 bases matching TRBD1. The CDR3 is made up of 15 amino acids. Germline V gene lookup returns CDR1 SGHTA and CDR2 FQGNSA. The J segment lost 1 base and the V segment lost 2 bases, leaving 5 bases of the junction unmatched. CDR3 sequence: CASSLTGQNSYEQYF. In DNA form, the CDR3 reads TGTGCCAGCAGCTTAACGGGACAGAATTCCTACGAGCAGTACTTC.

This chain uses TRBV6-1 with TRBJ2-5; the D is unclear. CDR1 and CDR2 (germline): MNHNS, SASEGT. The germline V and J ends were trimmed by 3 bases and 9 bases, with 14 bases remaining between them. The CDR3 contains 13 residues. CDR3 in amino acids: CASSEGMLLAQYF. As DNA, the CDR3 is TGTGCCAGCAGTGAGGGGATGCTCTTGGCCCAGTACTTC.

The chain links TRBV4-2 to TRBJ1-2; D is unclear. CDR3 size: 13 residues. Germline V gene sequence: CDR1 LGHNA, CDR2 YNFKEQ. The V gene lost 4 bases and the J gene lost 6 bases, with 12 bases spanning the gap. For the CDR3, the DNA is TGTGCCAGCAGCCGAATGACGGAGGATGGCTACACCTTC. This sequence encodes CASSRMTEDGYTF.

The chain uses TRBV20-1 and TRBJ2-2; D not certain. CDR3 length: 14 amino acids. V lost 3 bases, J lost 2 bases, and 10 bases lay in between. Germline V gene lookup returns CDR1 DFQATT and CDR2 SNEGSKA (reference sequence). As DNA, the CDR3 is TGCAGTGCTAGTTATAGTTCCAACACCGGGGAGCTGTTTTTT. Protein sequence: CSASYSSNTGELFF.

The gene calls are TRBV27 and TRBJ2-7; unclear D gene. V dropped 2 bases and J dropped 6 bases, with 5 bases sitting between them. The CDR3 contains 11 residues. The germline CDR1 and CDR2 sequences are MNHEY and SMNVEV (reference sequence). This CDR3 reads CASSLGPEQYF. The CDR3 nucleotides read TGTGCCAGCAGTTTAGGACCCGAGCAGTACTTC.